This note documents a single T cell receptor beta chain sequence. Assay used: immunoSEQ multiplex PCR; TCRdb lists only in-frame clones, some missing. The sample gives some 16,000 clones, around 88% of which show up once; less than 15% is in the top ten. V lost 3 bases, J lost 3 bases, and 3 bases stayed unmatched. CDR3 length: 15 residues. Germline CDR1 MDHEN, CDR2 SYDVKM. The data were taken from a study of blood T cell repertoires in COVID-19. Study-wide context: PBMCs, B-cell-depleted T cells, or T cells were the source of the cDNA or gDNA that made up the material.

The clonotype comes from a human donor in a cohort sampled during active COVID-19. The source material was peripheral blood. The chain links TRBV28 to TRBJ2-2; TRBD2 matches at 8 bases. CDR3 nucleotide sequence: TGTGCCAGCAGTTTGGACGGGGGGGACACCGGGGAGCTGTTTTTT. Translated, it gives CASSLDGGDTGELFF.